This T cell receptor (beta chain) was sequenced during a study of glioma-infiltrating T cells after dendritic cell vaccination. This clone has just a few counts. Time point in this sample: after dendritic cell vaccination, including at tumor progression/relapse. The data were produced by immunoSEQ multiplex PCR, yet TCRdb's version contains in-frame clones alone and is incomplete. The sample yields 99,000 or so clones, 90% seen once. CDR3 size: 14 residues. Germline-derived CDR1 and CDR2 are SNHLY and FYNNEI. Trimming removed 5 bases from V and 7 bases from J, with 17 bases in between. Sequencing used blood, obtained after dendritic cell vaccination. The TCR sequence derives from a human donor with glioblastoma. This sequence joins TRBV2 and TRBJ1-2; tentative D call: TRBD1 (6 bases). The CDR3 nucleotides are TGTGCCAGCAGTCCCGGGGACATTATCCCTGGCTACACCTTC. Encoded protein: CASSPGDIIPGYTF.